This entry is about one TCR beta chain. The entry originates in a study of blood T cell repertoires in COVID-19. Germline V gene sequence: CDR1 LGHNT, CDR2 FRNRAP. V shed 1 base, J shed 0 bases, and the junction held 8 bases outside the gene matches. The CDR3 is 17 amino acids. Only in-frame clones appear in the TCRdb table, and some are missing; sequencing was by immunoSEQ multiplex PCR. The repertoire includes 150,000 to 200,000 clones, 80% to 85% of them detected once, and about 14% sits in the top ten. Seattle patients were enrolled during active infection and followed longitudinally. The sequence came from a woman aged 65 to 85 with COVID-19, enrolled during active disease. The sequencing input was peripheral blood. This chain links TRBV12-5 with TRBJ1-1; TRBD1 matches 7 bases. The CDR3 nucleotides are TGTGCTAGTGGTTTGGCTTTTCGGACAGGCTTGAACACTGAAGCTTTCTTT. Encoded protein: CASGLAFRTGLNTEAFF.